This TCR beta chain was captured by sequencing in a study of cytomegalovirus exposure and HLA in healthy donors. Points from the study as a whole: A missense variant in DCLRE1C was later tied to TCR beta V- and J-gene trimming. Further analysis was carried out later, and it showed several of the most significant clusters appearing linked to common viral pathogens.

Primers included in the PCR were 60 Vbeta and 13 Jbeta primers. Under the authors' procedure: In a later analysis, of around 85 million unique beta chains, about 11 million appeared in at least two donors. The table came from immunoSEQ multiplex PCR; TCRdb's copy has only in-frame clones and leaves some out. For V, J and clone size, that table is used; D and trimming come from the DNA. The table records 100,000 to 150,000 clones, roughly 84% of them present only once. This clone was observed a handful of times. What it recognizes is unknown. Healthy bone marrow donors made up the donor group. The V gene lost 1 base and the J gene lost 5 bases, with 15 bases spanning the gap. CDR3 size: 15 residues. The germline V gene has CDR1 SGHTS and CDR2 YDEGEE.

The material sequenced was PBMCs. This rearrangement joins TRBV5-8 to TRBJ2-5, with D possibly being TRBD1 (5 bases). This receptor was taken from a woman in her late teens or twenties in good health and CMV-seropositive. In DNA, the CDR3 is TGTGCCAGCAGCTTGTGGGTAGCCAGGGCGGAGACCCAGTACTTC. Translating gives CASSLWVARAETQYF.